Each of the 21 T cell receptor beta chains below was sequenced from the same sample in a study of blood T cell repertoires in COVID-19. TCRdb keeps only in-frame clones here, not all; method: immunoSEQ multiplex PCR. The sample contains about 81,000 clones, about 89% of which appear only once. The source material was peripheral blood. The receptors originated from a man aged 65-85 years with active or convalescent COVID-19.

The chain has TRBV2 and TRBJ1-1, with D maybe TRBD1 (5 bases). CDR3 size: 12 residues. The ends were cut back, 4 bases at V and 7 bases at J, with 10 bases in the middle. Germline V gene data show CDR1 as SNHLY and CDR2 as FYNNEI. The CDR3 DNA is TGTGCCAGCAGTGGATGGACAAGTGAAGCTTTCTTT. As protein: CASSGWTSEAFF.

The chain carries TRBV28 and TRBJ1-1, with a tentative D call TRBD1 (6 bases). The V gene lost 4 bases and the J gene lost 6 bases, with 18 bases spanning the gap. Germline CDR1 is MDHEN and CDR2 is SYDVKM. There are 15 residues in the CDR3. In DNA, the CDR3 is TGTGCCAGCAGTTCAGGGGCCCAGCGGCCCTCTGAAGCTTTCTTT. This gives the protein CASSSGAQRPSEAFF.

The genes are TRBV4-3 and TRBJ2-5, with 10 nucleotides matching TRBD2. Per germline, CDR1 LGHNA and CDR2 YSLEER. This CDR3 has 16 residues. Trimming at V came to 1 base and at J to 5 bases, leaving 7 bases not matched to a gene. CDR3 coding DNA: TGCGCCAGCAGCCAAGTGGCCGGGACTAGCGACGAGACCCAGTACTTC. Its protein product is CASSQVAGTSDETQYF.

The CDR3 region has the DNA TGTGCCAGCAGCTGGACAGGGTTTTTCGGCTACACCTTC. Amino acids: CASSWTGFFGYTF. V and J are TRBV13 and TRBJ1-2, with 8 bases aligning to TRBD1. Germline lookup yields CDR1 PRHDT and CDR2 FYEKMQ (reference sequence). The CDR3 length is 13 residues. V lost 4 bases to trimming and J lost 8 bases; unmatched junction nucleotides: 6.

V and J are TRBV11-2 and TRBJ2-5; 11 nucleotides line up with TRBD2. Germline CDR1 reads SGHAT; CDR2 reads FQNNGV. The CDR3 runs to 15 residues. Trimming cost V 1 base and J 4 bases; bases outside gene matches: 2. The CDR3, as DNA: TGTGCCAGCAGCTTAGGGCTAGCGGGGGGAGAGACCCAGTACTTC. Its translation is CASSLGLAGGETQYF.

The chain joins TRBV5-1 to TRBJ1-1, with D possibly being TRBD1 (5 bases). CDR1 SGHRS and CDR2 YFSETQ come from the germline V gene. There are 15 residues in the CDR3. Trimming pared 0 bases from V and 4 bases from J, leaving 13 bases between. The CDR3 is CASSLGQGWATEAFF. The CDR3 nucleotides are TGCGCCAGCAGCTTGGGTCAGGGTTGGGCCACTGAAGCTTTCTTT.

The CDR3 spells CATPAGSAGGELFF. The CDR3, as DNA: TGTGCCACCCCGGCGGGCTCTGCAGGCGGGGAGCTGTTTTTT. V is TRBV30 and J is TRBJ2-2; D perhaps matches TRBD2 (5 bases). Germline V gene data show CDR1 as GTSNPN and CDR2 as SVGIG (reference sequence). The germline V and J ends were trimmed by 8 bases and 7 bases, with 20 bases remaining between them. This CDR3 is 14 amino acids long.

The chain couples TRBV5-4 to TRBJ2-4, with TRBD1 as a possible D gene (5 bases). CDR3 length: 15 residues. Looked up from germline, CDR1 is SGHNT and CDR2 is YYREEE (reference sequence). Trimming took off 3 bases at V and 0 bases at J, with 10 bases between the two ends. The chain's CDR3 is CASSSDSLAKNIQYF. CDR3 DNA: TGTGCCAGCAGCTCTGACAGCCTAGCCAAAAACATTCAGTACTTC.

V gene TRBV18 combines with J gene TRBJ2-7; weak D call: TRBD2 (5 bases). Between the trimmed V and J ends, which lost 6 bases and 6 bases, there was a span of 18 bases. This CDR3 contains 14 residues. Germline CDR1 is KGHSH and CDR2 is LQKENI. The CDR3 nucleotides read TGTGCCAGCTCCCCTCCTGGACTTACTCTCGAGCAGTACTTC. Translation gives CASSPPGLTLEQYF.

This clone has just one count. The gene calls are TRBV7-2 and TRBJ1-1, with 7 bases fitting TRBD1. The ends lost 5 bases at V and 1 base at J; junction bases unmatched: 13. The CDR3 contains 17 residues. CDR1 is SGHTA, CDR2 FQGNSA, per germline. The CDR3 nucleotides are TGTGCCAGCAGCCCCCAGGGGGGACATGCATCGAACACTGAAGCTTTCTTT. Amino acids: CASSPQGGHASNTEAFF.

The chain employs TRBV7-2 and TRBJ1-1; tentative D call: TRBD1 (6 bases). V was cut by 2 bases and J by 6 bases, with 10 bases left in between. The germline gives CDR1 SGHTA, CDR2 FQGNSA. This CDR3 region has 13 residues. The CDR3 bases are TGTGCCAGCAGCTTACCAGGGGCCCCTGAAGCTTTCTTT. This sequence encodes CASSLPGAPEAFF. The full variable domain, in which reference TRBV7-2 and TRBJ1-1 provide the parts outside the CDR3, is GAGVSQSPSNKVTEKGKDVELRCDPISGHTALYWYRQSLGQGLEFLIYFQGNSAPDKSGLPSDRFSAERTGGSVSTLTIQRTQQEDSAVYLCASSLPGAPEAFFGQGTRLTVV.

The V call is TRBV11-2, the J call TRBJ2-5; D is perhaps TRBD1 (6 bases). V was clipped by 2 bases and J by 4 bases, with 17 bases between them. Germline V gene sequence: CDR1 SGHAT, CDR2 FQNNGV. The CDR3 spans 16 residues. CDR3 sequence: CASSLRFRGEGETQYF. The CDR3 DNA is TGTGCCAGCAGCTTAAGGTTCAGGGGCGAGGGAGAGACCCAGTACTTC.

The chain links TRBV5-1 to TRBJ1-3, with D possibly matching TRBD1 (6 bases). From germline, CDR1 is SGHRS and CDR2 YFSETQ. CDR3 length: 15 amino acids. V lost 2 bases and J lost 1, with 10 bases in between. This CDR3 reads CASSFRGESGNTIYF. DNA for the CDR3: TGCGCCAGCAGCTTCAGGGGAGAATCTGGAAACACCATATATTTT.

V and J are TRBV3-1 (or the pseudogene TRBV3-2) and TRBJ2-5, with 7 bases identical to TRBD2. Trimming removed 0 bases from V and 0 bases from J; junction bases left unmatched: 13. This CDR3 is 19 amino acids long. Germline CDR1 is LGHDT and CDR2 is YNNKEL (reference sequence). The CDR3 is CASSQDPVSGRGDQETQYF. The CDR3 nucleotides read TGTGCCAGCAGCCAAGATCCAGTTTCAGGCCGGGGGGACCAAGAGACCCAGTACTTC.

The chain is built from TRBV4-3 and TRBJ1-6; a weak D match, TRBD1 (6 bases). Germline lookup yields CDR1 LGHNA and CDR2 YSLEER. Trimming shortened V by 5 bases and J by 10 bases, and 18 bases separated the two germline ends. The CDR3 is 15 residues long. The CDR3, as DNA: TGCGCCAGCAGCATAGAGTGGCGCAGGGGATCACCCCTCCACTTT. It codes for CASSIEWRRGSPLHF.

The chain carries TRBV27 and TRBJ2-2; 7 bases align to TRBD2. V lost 5 bases and J lost 4; bases outside the gene matches: 16. The CDR3 is 18 residues long. Germline lookup yields CDR1 MNHEY and CDR2 SMNVEV (reference sequence). The CDR3 nucleotides are TGTGCCAGCAGTCCCCCTCGGAGGGAGGGCAGACGCACCGGGGAGCTGTTTTTT. The encoded protein is CASSPPRREGRRTGELFF.

This chain uses TRBV30 with TRBJ2-3; D perhaps matches TRBD2 (7 bases). In germline, CDR1 is GTSNPN, CDR2 SVGIG (reference sequence). There are 15 residues in the CDR3. The ends were cut back, 3 bases at V and 4 bases at J, with 17 bases in the middle. CDR3 DNA sequence: TGTGCCTGGAGCACGGGGGGCCTAGCTCCAGATACGCAGTATTTT. This codes for CAWSTGGLAPDTQYF.

V usage is TRBV5-6 and J usage is TRBJ1-1; perhaps TRBD1 as D (5 bases). The CDR3 contains 13 residues. Germline V gene sequence: CDR1 SGHDT, CDR2 YYEEEE. Trimming took 1 base from V and 10 from J, leaving 14 bases between them. The CDR3 region is CASSLYRPDVAFF. CDR3 bases: TGTGCCAGCAGCTTGTACAGGCCCGACGTAGCTTTCTTT.

The rearrangement joins TRBV7-7 to TRBJ2-5, with D perhaps TRBD1 (5 bases). The CDR3 totals 13 residues. Trimming removed 6 bases from V and 5 bases from J, with 13 bases in between. Germline V CDR1 and CDR2: SSHAT, FNYEAQ (reference sequence). The CDR3: CASSFRAWETQYF. The CDR3, as DNA: TGTGCCAGCAGTTTCAGGGCTTGGGAGACCCAGTACTTC.

The sample holds one count of this clone. The chain employs TRBV2 and TRBJ2-3; maybe TRBD1 (6 bases). The V end was cut by 2 bases, the J end by 5 bases, with 14 bases between. The germline V gene has CDR1 SNHLY and CDR2 FYNNEI. This CDR3 region has 15 residues. The CDR3 is CASSETGTLGDTQYF. CDR3 nucleotide sequence: TGTGCCAGCAGTGAAACTGGGACATTAGGAGATACGCAGTATTTT. The full variable domain, completed using reference TRBV2 and TRBJ2-3, is EPEVTQTPSHQVTQMGQEVILRCVPISNHLYFYWYRQILGQKVEFLVSFYNNEISEKSEIFDDQFSVERPDGSNFTLKIRSTKLEDSAMYFCASSETGTLGDTQYFGPGTRLTVL.

The chain uses TRBV3-1 (or the pseudogene TRBV3-2) and TRBJ2-7, with a weak D call TRBD1 (5 bases). V was pared by 5 bases and J by 8 bases, with 16 bases between. The germline V gene has CDR1 LGHDT and CDR2 YNNKEL (reference sequence). This CDR3 comprises 13 residues. CDR3 bases: TGTGCCAGCAGCGCCCGGACACCCTCCCAGCAGTACTTC. As protein: CASSARTPSQQYF.